What follows are 23 T cell receptor beta chains derived from one specimen sequenced in a study of CD8 T cells in Susac syndrome. The authors reverse transcribed roughly 0.5 to 1 ug RNA with random hexamers. TCRdb ran MiXCR on the immunoSEQ multiplex PCR reads and lists one entry per CDR3 protein. The data contain 100,000 to 150,000 distinct CDR3 sequences, approximately 96% of them seen just once; the ten biggest clones take up around 0.078%. Sequencing was performed on CD4+ T cells from PBMCs. These receptor sequences come from a human donor in good health.

As DNA, the CDR3 is TGTGCCAGCAGTTACAACGAGGGGATTGGGTATAGCAATCAGCCCCAGCATTTT. As protein: CASSYNEGIGYSNQPQHF. The chain couples TRBV6-5 to TRBJ1-5; perhaps TRBD1 as D (5 bases). Germline V gene data show CDR1 as MNHEY and CDR2 as SVGAGI. Trimming shortened V by 2 bases and J by 0 bases, and 17 bases separated the two germline ends. CDR3 length: 18 residues.

The V gene is TRBV5-1, the J gene TRBJ2-7, with 8 positions matching TRBD2. With 3 bases clipped from V and 6 bases from J, the junction kept 14 bases outside the gene matches. CDR1 is SGHRS and CDR2 is YFSETQ in the germline V gene. The CDR3 runs to 16 residues. The CDR3 protein is CASSSGEGLGSREQYF. The CDR3 DNA is TGCGCCAGCAGCTCAGGTGAGGGACTAGGCTCTCGCGAGCAGTACTTC. The whole variable domain, filled in from reference TRBV5-1 and TRBJ2-7, reads KAGVTQTPRYLIKTRGQQVTLSCSPISGHRSVSWYQQTPGQGLQFLFEYFSETQRNKGNFPGRFSGRQFSNSRSEMNVSTLELGDSALYLCASSSGEGLGSREQYFGPGTRLTVT.

V usage is TRBV6-5 and J usage is TRBJ1-4, with D possibly matching TRBD1 (5 bases). Per the germline V gene, CDR1 is MNHEY and CDR2 is SVGAGI. V lost 0 bases to trimming and J lost 7 bases, with 12 bases between them. The CDR3 extends over 15 amino acids. The CDR3 sequence is CASSYSMGTGEKLFF. CDR3 nucleotides: TGTGCCAGCAGTTACTCGATGGGTACAGGTGAAAAACTGTTTTTT.

The chain employs TRBV20-1 and TRBJ1-1; D ambiguous. Between the trimmed V and J ends, which lost 4 bases and 13 bases, there was a span of 7 bases. The V gene's germline CDR1 is DFQATT and CDR2 SNEGSKA (reference sequence). CDR3 size: 8 residues. As DNA, the CDR3 is TGCAGTGCTAAGAGGAATTTCTTT. This encodes CSAKRNFF.

About this clonotype itself: This CDR3 fails to terminate in the conserved phenylalanine or tryptophan, so it likely reflects a read error. This chain joins TRBV29-1 and TRBJ1-1; no clear D gene. This CDR3 region has 12 residues. Trimming cost V 6 bases and J 4 bases, with 12 bases left between them. Germline values: CDR1 SQVTM, CDR2 ANQGSEA. CDR3 coding DNA: TGCAGCGTCCACTGGACGGGCACTGAAGCTTTCCTT. Its protein product is CSVHWTGTEAFL.

The V call is TRBV20-1, the J call TRBJ1-1; D is perhaps TRBD1 (5 bases). This CDR3 comprises 14 residues. V was pared by 5 bases and J by 0 bases, with 13 bases between. Per germline, CDR1 DFQATT and CDR2 SNEGSKA (reference sequence). The CDR3 sequence: CSAAGGGMNTEAFF. The DNA of the CDR3 is TGCAGTGCTGCCGGGGGGGGGATGAACACTGAAGCTTTCTTT.

The V gene is TRBV5-8, the J gene TRBJ2-5; 9 bases agree with TRBD2. With 0 bases clipped from V and 5 bases from J, the junction kept 5 bases outside the gene matches. CDR1 and CDR2 (germline): SGHTS, YDEGEE. The CDR3 length is 15 residues. The CDR3 loop is CASSLELAGLETQYF. As DNA, the CDR3 is TGTGCCAGCAGCTTGGAACTAGCGGGTTTGGAGACCCAGTACTTC.

This clonotype appeared a single time. This chain links TRBV3-1 with TRBJ2-1, with 9 bases that match TRBD1. J gave up 5 bases and V 4 bases, and 6 bases lay outside the gene matches. Germline CDR1 is LGHDT and CDR2 is YNNKEL (reference sequence). The CDR3 is 15 residues long. CDR3 amino acids: CASSRPGTGNNEQFF. The CDR3 region has the DNA TGTGCCAGCAGCCGCCCGGGGACAGGGAACAATGAGCAGTTCTTC.

The chain joins TRBV29-1 to TRBJ1-1; no clear D. This CDR3 comprises 13 residues. CDR1 SQVTM and CDR2 ANQGSEA come from the germline V gene. Trimming shortened V by 4 bases and J by 1 base, and 10 bases separated the two germline ends. The CDR3 DNA sequence: TGCAGCGTTGTAGAGCGAACGAACACTGAAGCTTTCTTT. Amino acids: CSVVERTNTEAFF. The variable domain in full, completed from reference TRBV29-1 and TRBJ1-1, reads SAVISQKPSRDICQRGTSLTIQCQVDSQVTMMFWYRQQPGQSLTLIATANQGSEATYESGFVIDKFPISRPNLTFSTLTVSNMSPEDSSIYLCSVVERTNTEAFFGQGTRLTVV.

The rearrangement joins TRBV7-2 to TRBJ2-7; 8 nucleotides align to TRBD2. CDR1 and CDR2 from the germline V gene are SGHTA and FQGNSA. The ends lost 8 bases at V and 0 bases at J; junction bases unmatched: 6. This CDR3 comprises 14 residues. As DNA, the CDR3 is TGTGCCAGCGCGGCGGGAGGTACCTCCTACGAGCAGTACTTC. Protein product: CASAAGGTSYEQYF. Based on the CDR3 plus reference TRBV7-2 and TRBJ2-7, the full variable domain is GAGVSQSPSNKVTEKGKDVELRCDPISGHTALYWYRQSLGQGLEFLIYFQGNSAPDKSGLPSDRFSAERTGGSVSTLTIQRTQQEDSAVYLCASAAGGTSYEQYFGPGTRLTVT.

In its sample, this clonotype was seen once. CDR3 bases: TGTGCCAGCAGCTTAAATAAAGGCAGGGGATGGGAGACCCAGTACTTC. Protein product: CASSLNKGRGWETQYF. The V call is TRBV7-2, the J call TRBJ2-5, with D perhaps TRBD1 (6 bases). This CDR3 contains 16 residues. V lost 2 bases and J lost 5, with 18 bases in between. The germline V gene encodes CDR1 SGHTA and CDR2 FQGNSA.

V gene TRBV12-3 or TRBV12-4 combines with J gene TRBJ1-5; unclear D gene. V was shortened by 2 bases and J by 9 bases, with 8 bases between the two germline ends. CDR3 length: 12 residues. CDR3 protein: CASSLPPGPQHF. For the CDR3, the DNA is TGTGCCAGCAGTTTACCGCCGGGGCCCCAGCATTTT.

This sequence joins TRBV11-2 and TRBJ2-1; 8 nucleotides align to TRBD2. Trimming removed 6 bases from V and 5 bases from J; junction bases left unmatched: 3. Germline V lookup: CDR1 SGHAT, CDR2 FQNNGV. This CDR3 has 13 amino acids. Here the CDR3 DNA reads TGTGCCAGCAGATTGGGACTAGACAATGAGCAGTTCTTC. Its protein is CASRLGLDNEQFF.

This clonotype appeared once. V usage is TRBV11-2 and J usage is TRBJ2-1; no reliable D call. Germline CDR1 SGHAT, CDR2 FQNNGV. Trimming pared 0 bases from V and 6 bases from J, leaving 6 bases between. The CDR3 spans 13 residues. The CDR3: CASSLEAFNEQFF. The CDR3 DNA sequence: TGTGCCAGCAGCTTAGAAGCCTTCAATGAGCAGTTCTTC.

This chain links TRBV21-1 with TRBJ1-5. TRBV21-1 is given as a pseudogene. CDR3 size: 15 residues. CDR3 amino acids: CASSKRPGANQPQHF. CDR3 coding DNA: TGTGCCAGCAGCAAAAGGCCCGGGGCCAATCAGCCCCAGCATTTT.

This chain joins TRBV7-2 and TRBJ1-4; no firm D call. The CDR3 loop spans 14 amino acids. V was pared by 1 base and J by 7 bases, with 10 bases between. Germline V gene lookup returns CDR1 SGHTA and CDR2 FQGNSA. The DNA of the CDR3 is TGTGCCAGCAGCTTAGGGGTGACACGTGAAAAACTGTTTTTT. Its protein is CASSLGVTREKLFF.

This chain joins TRBV4-1 and TRBJ2-2; the match to TRBD1 covers 7 bases. Germline-derived CDR1 and CDR2 are MGHRA and YSYEKL. V shed 4 bases, J shed 6 bases, and the junction held 5 bases outside the gene matches. The CDR3 loop spans 14 amino acids. The CDR3 loop reads CASSRPTGAGELFF. CDR3 DNA: TGCGCCAGCAGCCGCCCTACAGGGGCCGGGGAGCTGTTTTTT.

This clonotype occurred once. The chain joins TRBV15 to TRBJ2-2; D unresolved. There are 12 residues in the CDR3. From germline, CDR1 is LNHNV and CDR2 YYDKDF (reference sequence). V gave up 3 bases and J gave up 3 bases, with 2 bases separating them. CDR3 amino acids: CATSRDTGELFF. CDR3 nucleotide sequence: TGTGCCACCAGCAGGGACACCGGGGAGCTGTTTTTT.

The chain links TRBV3-1 to TRBJ1-2, with 7 bases fitting TRBD1. Trimming cost V 3 bases and J 2 bases; bases outside gene matches: 12. CDR1 LGHDT and CDR2 YNNKEL come from the germline V gene (reference sequence). The CDR3 extends over 17 amino acids. CDR3 in DNA: TGTGCCAGCAGCCACTATCCACAGGGGCTTAGAAACTATGGCTACACCTTC. Its translation: CASSHYPQGLRNYGYTF.

This rearrangement joins TRBV10-2 to TRBJ2-2; weak D call: TRBD1 (6 bases). The V gene lost 6 bases and the J gene lost 2 bases, with 13 bases spanning the gap. The CDR3 is 15 residues long. The germline gives CDR1 WSHSY, CDR2 SAAADI. CDR3 protein: CASRVGRGNTGELFF. The DNA of the CDR3 is TGCGCCAGCAGAGTAGGCAGGGGAAACACCGGGGAGCTGTTTTTT.

This chain links TRBV19 with TRBJ1-1, with D perhaps TRBD1 (5 bases). Between the trimmed V and J ends, which lost 3 bases and 1 base, there was a span of 9 bases. This CDR3 comprises 14 residues. Germline values: CDR1 LNHDA, CDR2 SQIVND (reference sequence). CDR3 sequence (DNA): TGTGCCAGTAGTATGGGCCAGGGGAACACTGAAGCTTTCTTT. As protein: CASSMGQGNTEAFF.

The chain joins TRBV2 to TRBJ1-2; 9 positions agree with TRBD1. The CDR3 length is 15 residues. J gave up 4 bases and V 8 bases, and 11 bases lay outside the gene matches. The germline V gene encodes CDR1 SNHLY and CDR2 FYNNEI. CDR3 DNA sequence: TGTGCCAGCGGTGGGGACAGGGACCCCCCCTATGGCTACACCTTC. As protein: CASGGDRDPPYGYTF.

The genes are TRBV20-1 and TRBJ2-1; 10 nucleotides align to TRBD2. This CDR3 has 18 amino acids. Germline CDR1 is DFQATT and CDR2 is SNEGSKA (reference sequence). V was clipped by 1 base and J by 0 bases; unmatched bases: 9. CDR3 nucleotides: TGCAGTGCTAGAGTTGCAGCGGGAGGGCTCCACTCCTACAATGAGCAGTTCTTC. Its protein product is CSARVAAGGLHSYNEQFF.